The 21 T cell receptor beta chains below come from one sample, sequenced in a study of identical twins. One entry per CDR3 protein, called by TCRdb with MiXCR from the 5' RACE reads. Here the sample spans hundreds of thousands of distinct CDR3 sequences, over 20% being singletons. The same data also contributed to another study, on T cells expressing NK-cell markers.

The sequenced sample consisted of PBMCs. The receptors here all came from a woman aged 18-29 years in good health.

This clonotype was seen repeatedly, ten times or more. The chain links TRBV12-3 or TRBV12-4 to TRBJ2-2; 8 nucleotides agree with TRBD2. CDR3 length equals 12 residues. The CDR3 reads CARRGDTGELFF. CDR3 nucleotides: TGTGCGAGGCGGGGGGACACCGGGGAGCTGTTTTTT.

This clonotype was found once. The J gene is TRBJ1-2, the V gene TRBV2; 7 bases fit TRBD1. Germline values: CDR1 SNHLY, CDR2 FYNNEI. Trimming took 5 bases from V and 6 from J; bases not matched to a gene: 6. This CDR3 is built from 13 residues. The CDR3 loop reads CASSTDRWDGYTF. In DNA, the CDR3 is TGTGCCAGCAGTACGGACAGGTGGGATGGCTACACCTTC.

This chain's CDR3 is CASSERMFQRGGLSYNEQFF. In DNA form, the CDR3 reads TGTGCCAGCAGTGAAAGGATGTTCCAGCGGGGGGGGCTTTCCTACAATGAGCAGTTCTTC. This chain joins TRBV6-1 and TRBJ2-1, with TRBD2 matching over 10 bases. CDR1 and CDR2 from the germline V gene are MNHNS and SASEGT. The CDR3 is made up of 20 amino acids. V gave up 2 bases and J gave up 1 base; unmatched junction bases: 14.

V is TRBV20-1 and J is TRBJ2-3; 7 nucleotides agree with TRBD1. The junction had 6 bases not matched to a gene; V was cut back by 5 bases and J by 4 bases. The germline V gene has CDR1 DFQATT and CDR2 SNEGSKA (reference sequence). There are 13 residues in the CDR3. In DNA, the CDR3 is TGCAGTGCTCCTTGGACAGGACCAGATACGCAGTATTTT. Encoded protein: CSAPWTGPDTQYF.

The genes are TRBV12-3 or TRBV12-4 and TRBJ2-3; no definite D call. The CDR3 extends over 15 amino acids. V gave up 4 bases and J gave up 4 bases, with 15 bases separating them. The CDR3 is CASSSLVSISDTQYF. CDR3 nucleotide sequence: TGTGCCAGCAGTTCCCTAGTATCAATTTCAGATACGCAGTATTTT.

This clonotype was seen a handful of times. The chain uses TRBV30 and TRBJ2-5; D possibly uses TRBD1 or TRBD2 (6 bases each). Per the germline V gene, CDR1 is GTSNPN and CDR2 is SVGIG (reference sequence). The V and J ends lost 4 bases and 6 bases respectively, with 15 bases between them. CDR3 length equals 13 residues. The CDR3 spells CAWTGDTKKTQYF. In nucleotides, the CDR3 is TGTGCCTGGACGGGGGACACCAAGAAGACCCAGTACTTC.

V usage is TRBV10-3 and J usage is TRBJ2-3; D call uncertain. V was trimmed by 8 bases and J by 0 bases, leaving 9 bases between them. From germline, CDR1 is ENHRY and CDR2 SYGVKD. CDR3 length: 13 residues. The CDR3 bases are TGTGCCATCGGGGTTTGGAGCACAGATACGCAGTATTTT. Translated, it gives CAIGVWSTDTQYF.

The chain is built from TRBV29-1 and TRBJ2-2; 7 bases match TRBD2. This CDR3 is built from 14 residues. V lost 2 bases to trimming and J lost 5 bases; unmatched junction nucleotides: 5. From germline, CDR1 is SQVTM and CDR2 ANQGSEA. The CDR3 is CSVERGRGTGELFF. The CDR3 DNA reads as TGCAGCGTTGAACGGGGGAGGGGAACCGGGGAGCTGTTTTTT.

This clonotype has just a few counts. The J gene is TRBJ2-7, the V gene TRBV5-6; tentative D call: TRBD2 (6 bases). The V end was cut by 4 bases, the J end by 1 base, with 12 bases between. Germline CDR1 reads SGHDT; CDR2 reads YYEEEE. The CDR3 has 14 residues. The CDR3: CASSRGSRSYEQYF. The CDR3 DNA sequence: TGTGCCAGCAGCCGGGGGAGTAGATCCTACGAGCAGTACTTC.

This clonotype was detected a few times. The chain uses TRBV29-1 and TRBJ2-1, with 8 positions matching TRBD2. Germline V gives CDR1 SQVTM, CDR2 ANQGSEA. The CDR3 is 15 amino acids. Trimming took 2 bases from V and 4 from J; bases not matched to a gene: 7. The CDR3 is CSVEYAGGPYNEQFF. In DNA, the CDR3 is TGCAGCGTTGAATACGCGGGAGGACCTTACAATGAGCAGTTCTTC.

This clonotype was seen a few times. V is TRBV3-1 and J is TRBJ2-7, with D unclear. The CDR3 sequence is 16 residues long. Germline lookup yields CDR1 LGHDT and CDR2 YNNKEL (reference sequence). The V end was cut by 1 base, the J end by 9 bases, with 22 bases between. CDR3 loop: CASSQGAFRRGLWQYF. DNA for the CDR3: TGTGCCAGCAGCCAAGGTGCGTTTCGGCGAGGTCTTTGGCAGTACTTC.

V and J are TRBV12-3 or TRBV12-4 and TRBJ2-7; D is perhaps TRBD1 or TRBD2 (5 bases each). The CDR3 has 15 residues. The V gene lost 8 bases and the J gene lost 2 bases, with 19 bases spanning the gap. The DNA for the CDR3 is TGTGCCAGCTCGCCGGGAAGGGGTAGGACCTACGAGCAGTACTTC. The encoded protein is CASSPGRGRTYEQYF.

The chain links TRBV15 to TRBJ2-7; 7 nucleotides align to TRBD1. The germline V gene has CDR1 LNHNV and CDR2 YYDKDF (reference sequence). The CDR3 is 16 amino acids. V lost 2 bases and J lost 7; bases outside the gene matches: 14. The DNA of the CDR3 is TGTGCCACCAGCAGAACCCGGGACAGAGCTACGATGGAGCAGTACTTC. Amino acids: CATSRTRDRATMEQYF.

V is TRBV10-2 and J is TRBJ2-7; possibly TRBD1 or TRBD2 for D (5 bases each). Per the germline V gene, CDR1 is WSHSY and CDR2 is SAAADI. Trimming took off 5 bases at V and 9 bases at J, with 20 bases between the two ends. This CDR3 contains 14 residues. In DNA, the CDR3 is TGCGCCAGCAGTCGGGACGGGATCAATTTCGGGCAGTACTTC. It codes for CASSRDGINFGQYF.

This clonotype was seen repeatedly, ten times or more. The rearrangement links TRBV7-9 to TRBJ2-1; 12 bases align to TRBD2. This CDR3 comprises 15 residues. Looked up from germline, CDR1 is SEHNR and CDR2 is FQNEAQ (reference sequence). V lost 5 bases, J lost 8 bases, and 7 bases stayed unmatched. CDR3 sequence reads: CASSPGLAGSDEQFF. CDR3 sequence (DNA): TGTGCCAGCAGCCCTGGACTAGCGGGGTCGGATGAGCAGTTCTTC.

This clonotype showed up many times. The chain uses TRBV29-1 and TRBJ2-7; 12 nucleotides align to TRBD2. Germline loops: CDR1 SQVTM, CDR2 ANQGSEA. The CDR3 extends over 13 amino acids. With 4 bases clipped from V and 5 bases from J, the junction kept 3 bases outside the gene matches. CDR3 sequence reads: CSVARLAGDEQYF. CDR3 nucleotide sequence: TGCAGCGTTGCCCGACTAGCGGGGGACGAGCAGTACTTC.

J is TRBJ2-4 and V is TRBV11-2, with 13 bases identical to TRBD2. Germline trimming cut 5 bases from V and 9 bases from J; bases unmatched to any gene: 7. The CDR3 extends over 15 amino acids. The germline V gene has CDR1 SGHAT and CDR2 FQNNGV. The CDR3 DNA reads TGTGCCAGCAGCCCCGGACTAGCGGGAGAGTTCATTCAGTACTTC. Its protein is CASSPGLAGEFIQYF.

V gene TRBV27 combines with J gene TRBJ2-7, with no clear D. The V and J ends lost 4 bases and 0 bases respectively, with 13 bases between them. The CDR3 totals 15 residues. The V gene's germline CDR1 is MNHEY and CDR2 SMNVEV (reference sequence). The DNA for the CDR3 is TGTGCCAGCAGTTCAAGGCGCCTAAGCTCCTACGAGCAGTACTTC. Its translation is CASSSRRLSSYEQYF.

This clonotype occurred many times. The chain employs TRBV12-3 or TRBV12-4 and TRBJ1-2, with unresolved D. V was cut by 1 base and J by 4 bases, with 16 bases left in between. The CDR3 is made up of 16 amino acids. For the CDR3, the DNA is TGTGCCAGCAGTTTAGTTTGGGCAGGACCCAGCTATGGCTACACCTTC. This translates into CASSLVWAGPSYGYTF.

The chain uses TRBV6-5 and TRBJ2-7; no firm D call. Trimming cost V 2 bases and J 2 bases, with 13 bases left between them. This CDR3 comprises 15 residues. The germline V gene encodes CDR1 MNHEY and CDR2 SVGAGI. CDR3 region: CASSYQLEKPYEQYF. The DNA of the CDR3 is TGTGCCAGCAGTTACCAGTTAGAGAAACCCTACGAGCAGTACTTC.

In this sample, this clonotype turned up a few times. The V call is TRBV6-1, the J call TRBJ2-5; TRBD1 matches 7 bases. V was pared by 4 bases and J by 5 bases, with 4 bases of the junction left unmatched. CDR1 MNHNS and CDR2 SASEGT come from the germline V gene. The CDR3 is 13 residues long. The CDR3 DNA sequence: TGTGCCAGCAGTGTGACAGGGCCGGAGACCCAGTACTTC. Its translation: CASSVTGPETQYF.